This T cell receptor (beta chain) was found in a study of T cell clones after liver transplantation. Study context: TCRbeta sequencing after a pre-transplant mixed lymphocyte reaction identified graft-donor-reactive clones, later tracked in post-transplant blood. Graft-donor-reactive sequences were compared with third-party-reactive TCRbeta sequences from pre-transplant mixed lymphocyte reactions. Study findings and constraints: Compared with third party-reactive sequences, donor-reactive ones declined more, independent of withdrawal success. In a couple of subjects, few donor cells limited the measurable donor-reactive repertoire.

This clone was detected once. The antigen remains undetermined. Clones were read by immunoSEQ multiplex PCR, and TCRdb kept only the in-frame ones, dropping some. Seen here are 12,000 to 15,000 clones, about 90% observed once, and the top ten hold under 55%. The TCR comes from a human donor who received a liver transplant. The sequenced sample was CD8+ T cells from blood, obtained before liver transplant.

CDR3 region: CASSTGTGNTGELFF. As DNA, the CDR3 is TGTGCCAGCAGCACCGGGACAGGGAACACCGGGGAGCTGTTTTTT. V gene TRBV7-9 combines with J gene TRBJ2-2, with 8 bases aligning to TRBD1. V dropped 5 bases and J dropped 1; count of bases not matched to a gene: 3. From germline, CDR1 is SEHNR and CDR2 FQNEAQ (reference sequence). The CDR3 runs to 15 residues.